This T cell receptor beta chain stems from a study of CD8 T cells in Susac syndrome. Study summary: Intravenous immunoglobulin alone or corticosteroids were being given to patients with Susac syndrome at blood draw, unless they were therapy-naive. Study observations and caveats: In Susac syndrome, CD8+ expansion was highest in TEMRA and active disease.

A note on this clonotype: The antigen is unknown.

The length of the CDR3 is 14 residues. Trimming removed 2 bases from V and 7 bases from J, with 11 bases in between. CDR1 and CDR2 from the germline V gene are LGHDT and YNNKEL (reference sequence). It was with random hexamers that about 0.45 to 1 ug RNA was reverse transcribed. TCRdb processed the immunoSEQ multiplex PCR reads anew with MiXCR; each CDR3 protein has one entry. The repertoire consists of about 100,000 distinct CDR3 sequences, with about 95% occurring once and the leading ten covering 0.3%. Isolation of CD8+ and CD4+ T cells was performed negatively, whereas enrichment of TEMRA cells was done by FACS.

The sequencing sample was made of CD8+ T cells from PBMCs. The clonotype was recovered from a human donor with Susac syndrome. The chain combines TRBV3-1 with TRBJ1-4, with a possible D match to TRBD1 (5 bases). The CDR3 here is CASSQYGDFEKLFF. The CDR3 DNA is TGTGCCAGCAGCCAATATGGGGACTTTGAAAAACTGTTTTTT.